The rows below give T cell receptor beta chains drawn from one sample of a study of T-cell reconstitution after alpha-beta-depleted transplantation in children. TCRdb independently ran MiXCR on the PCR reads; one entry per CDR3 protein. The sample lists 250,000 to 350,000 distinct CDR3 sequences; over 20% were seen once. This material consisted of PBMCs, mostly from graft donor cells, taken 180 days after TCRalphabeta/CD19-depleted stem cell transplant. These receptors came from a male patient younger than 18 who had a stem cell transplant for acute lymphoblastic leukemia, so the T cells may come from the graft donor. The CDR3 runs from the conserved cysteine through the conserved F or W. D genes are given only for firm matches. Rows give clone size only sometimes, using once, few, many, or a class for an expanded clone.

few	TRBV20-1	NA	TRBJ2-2	CSARVARTGELFF	TGCAGTGCTAGAGTCGCTCGTACCGGGGAGCTGTTTTTT
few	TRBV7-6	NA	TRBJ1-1	CASSLGTVNTEAFF	TGTGCCAGCAGCTTAGGGACAGTGAACACTGAAGCTTTCTTT
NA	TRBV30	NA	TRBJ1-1	CALRSQDSPNTEAFF	TGTGCCCTTCGTTCCCAGGACAGTCCGAACACTGAAGCTTTCTTT
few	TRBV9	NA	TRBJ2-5	CASSLNPVPQETQYF	TGTGCCAGCAGCCTAAATCCCGTACCCCAAGAGACCCAGTACTTC
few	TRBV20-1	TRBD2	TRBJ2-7	CSAIPGLAFNYEQYF	TGCAGTGCAATACCGGGACTAGCCTTCAACTACGAGCAGTACTTC
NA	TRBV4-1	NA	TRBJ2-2	CASSGRRRNTGELFF	TGCGCCAGCAGCGGACGGCGGAGGAACACCGGGGAGCTGTTTTTT
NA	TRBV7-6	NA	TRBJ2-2	CASSSQWTANTGELFF	TGTGCCAGCAGCTCCCAATGGACGGCGAACACCGGGGAGCTGTTTTTT
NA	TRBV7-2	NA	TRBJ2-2	CASSLRALGSGELFF	TGTGCCAGCAGCTTGAGAGCCCTAGGATCCGGGGAGCTGTTTTTT
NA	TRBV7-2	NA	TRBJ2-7	CASSLDSLTKTYEQYF	TGTGCCAGCAGCTTAGATTCGCTGACGAAGACCTACGAGCAGTACTTC
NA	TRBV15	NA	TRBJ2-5	CATSSEWETQYF	TGTGCCACCAGCTCTGAGTGGGAGACCCAGTACTTC
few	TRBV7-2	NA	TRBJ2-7	CASSSREALGAVGQYF	TGTGCCAGCAGCTCCCGGGAAGCTCTGGGGGCCGTCGGGCAGTACTTC
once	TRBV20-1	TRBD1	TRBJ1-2	CSASGTGYGYTF	TGCAGTGCTTCCGGGACAGGCTATGGCTACACCTTC
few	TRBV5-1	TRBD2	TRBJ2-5	CASSSLGLAAQETQYF	TGCGCCAGCAGCTCCCTGGGACTAGCGGCACAAGAGACCCAGTACTTC
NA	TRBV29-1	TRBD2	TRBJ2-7	CSVERTSGEQYF	TGCAGCGTTGAGCGGACTAGCGGCGAGCAGTACTTC
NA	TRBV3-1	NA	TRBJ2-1	CASTPLAGINEQFF	TGTGCCAGCACCCCACTGGCCGGGATCAATGAGCAGTTCTTC
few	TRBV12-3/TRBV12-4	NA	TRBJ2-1	CASSWTNFYNEQFF	TGTGCCAGCAGTTGGACTAACTTCTACAATGAGCAGTTCTTC
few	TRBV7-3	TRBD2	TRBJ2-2	CATRGGPGELFF	TGTGCCACCCGGGGGGGGCCCGGGGAGCTGTTTTTT
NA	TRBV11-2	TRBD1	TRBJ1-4	CASSGGTDEEKLFF	TGTGCCAGCAGCGGGGGGACAGATGAAGAAAAACTGTTTTTT
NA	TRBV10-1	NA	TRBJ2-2	CASSSKTPNTGELFF	TGCGCCAGTTCCTCTAAAACCCCGAACACCGGGGAGCTGTTTTTT
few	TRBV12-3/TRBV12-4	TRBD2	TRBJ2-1	CASSHGTSGYEQFF	TGTGCCAGCAGCCATGGGACTAGCGGGTATGAGCAGTTCTTC
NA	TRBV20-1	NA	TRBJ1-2	CSASQQGTNYGYTF	TGCAGTGCTTCCCAGCAGGGGACCAACTATGGCTACACCTTC
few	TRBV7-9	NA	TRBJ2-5	CASSSRYTQYF	TGTGCCAGCAGTTCTAGGTACACCCAGTACTTC
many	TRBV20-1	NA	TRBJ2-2	CSARRRPFGELFF	TGCAGTGCTAGAAGGCGGCCCTTCGGGGAGCTGTTTTTT
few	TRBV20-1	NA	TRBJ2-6	CSAGGGTGANVLTF	TGCAGTGCTGGGGGGGGCACTGGGGCCAACGTCCTGACTTTC
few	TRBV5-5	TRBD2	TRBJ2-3	CASSLLLAGASTDTQYF	TGTGCCAGCAGCTTGCTACTAGCGGGGGCTAGCACAGATACGCAGTATTTT
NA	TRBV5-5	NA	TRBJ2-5	CASSLFQRLVLVPQYF	TGTGCCAGCAGCTTGTTTCAGAGACTAGTCCTAGTCCCCCAGTACTTC
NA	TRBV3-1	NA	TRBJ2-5	CATSQQVARLAETQYF	TGTGCCACCAGCCAACAGGTAGCCAGGTTGGCAGAGACCCAGTACTTC
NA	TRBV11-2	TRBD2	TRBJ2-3	CASSLWFRAGGTTDTQYF	TGTGCCAGCAGCTTATGGTTCCGAGCGGGAGGTACCACAGATACGCAGTATTTT
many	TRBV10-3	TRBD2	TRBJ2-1	CAISESQAGGGSEQFF	TGTGCCATCAGTGAGTCTCAAGCGGGAGGAGGCTCCGAGCAGTTCTTC
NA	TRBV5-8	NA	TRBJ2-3	CASSLERRDTQYF	TGTGCCAGCAGCTTGGAAAGGCGGGATACGCAGTATTTT